Listed below are T cell receptor beta chains from one sample, sequenced in a study of blood T cell repertoires in COVID-19. Libraries were prepared by immunoSEQ multiplex PCR; TCRdb keeps only in-frame clonotypes and omits some of them. The table shows roughly 24,000 clones, with less than 85% occurring only once. The specimen was peripheral blood. Every receptor here comes from a human donor in a cohort sampled during active COVID-19. Each CDR3 is given with its conserved first and last residue. The D gene is left open where the match is weak. Only some rows state a clone size, as once, few, many or a class for expanded clones.

>TRBJ1-6|TRBV7-9|-|-
CASSFNPGYTNSPLHF
TGTGCCAGCAGCTTTAATCCAGGCTATACGAATTCACCCCTCCACTTT
>TRBJ2-1|TRBV7-6|-|-
CASSTPLKNYNEQFF
TGTGCCAGCAGCACACCGCTCAAGAACTACAATGAGCAGTTCTTC
>TRBJ2-6|TRBV5-1|-|-
CASSPEVYTSSGANVLTF
TGCGCCAGCAGCCCGGAGGTGTACACTTCCTCTGGGGCCAACGTCCTGACTTTC
>TRBJ2-3|TRBV10-1|TRBD2|-
CASSEGGGTDTQYF
TGCGCCAGCAGTGAGGGCGGGGGAACAGATACGCAGTATTTT
>TRBJ2-5|TRBV15|TRBD1|-
CATSRGTGPTGETQYF
TGTGCCACCAGCAGGGGGACAGGGCCGACGGGCGAGACCCAGTACTTC
>TRBJ2-7|TRBV7-2|-|medium-sized
CASSLGVRAGYEQYF
TGTGCCAGCAGCTTAGGGGTGCGGGCTGGCTACGAGCAGTACTTC
>TRBJ2-1|TRBV10-3|TRBD2|once
CATDSGGKPYNEQFF
TGTGCCACCGATAGCGGGGGGAAACCCTACAATGAGCAGTTCTTC
>TRBJ1-2|TRBV7-9|TRBD1|few
CASSGQGTYGYTF
TGTGCCAGCAGCGGACAGGGGACATATGGCTACACCTTC
>TRBJ2-2|TRBV10-1|-|few
CASSTQGNTGELFF
TGCGCCAGCTCCACTCAGGGGAACACCGGGGAGCTGTTTTTT
>TRBJ2-3|TRBV2|TRBD2|-
CASQSGATDTQYF
TGTGCCAGCCAGAGCGGGGCCACAGATACGCAGTATTTT
>TRBJ1-2|TRBV30|TRBD1|-
CAWEHDRGLSGYTF
TGTGCCTGGGAACACGACAGGGGGCTAAGTGGCTACACCTTC
>TRBJ1-3|TRBV5-5|-|-
CASSLGHSGNTIYF
TGTGCCAGCAGCTTGGGACACTCTGGAAACACCATATATTTT
>TRBJ2-5|TRBV3-1/TRBV3-2|TRBD1|few
CASSHWDRGSETQYF
TGTGCCAGCAGCCATTGGGACAGGGGATCAGAGACCCAGTACTTC
>TRBJ2-7|TRBV6-4|TRBD2|-
CASSDSLFSGTSGIGTYEQYF
TGTGCCAGCAGTGACTCGCTGTTTTCTGGGACTAGCGGGATAGGAACCTACGAGCAGTACTTC
>TRBJ1-3|TRBV18|TRBD1|-
CASSGTGLSGNTIYF
TGTGCCAGCTCAGGGACAGGTCTTTCTGGAAACACCATATATTTT
>TRBJ1-5|TRBV19|-|few
CATYPRGGADNQPQHF
TGTGCCACCTACCCACGAGGGGGGGCTGACAATCAGCCCCAGCATTTT
>TRBJ2-5|TRBV29-1|-|-
CSVEVGRAVGTQYF
TGCAGCGTTGAAGTTGGGCGGGCGGTCGGGACCCAGTACTTC
>TRBJ1-2|TRBV6-5|-|-
CASNQHRTVDYGYTF
TGTGCCAGCAACCAACACAGGACAGTCGACTATGGCTACACCTTC
>TRBJ2-6|TRBV5-4|-|-
CASSPEAVSSGANVLTF
TGTGCCAGCAGCCCAGAGGCGGTCAGCTCTGGGGCCAACGTCCTGACTTTC
>TRBJ2-7|TRBV18|TRBD1|few
CASSPRQGASYEQYF
TGTGCCAGCTCACCACGCCAGGGGGCTTCCTACGAGCAGTACTTC
>TRBJ2-5|TRBV4-2|TRBD2|-
CASSQDSSSGGETQYF
TGTGCCAGCAGCCAAGATTCAAGTAGCGGGGGAGAGACCCAGTACTTC
>TRBJ2-3|TRBV3-1/TRBV3-2|TRBD2|once
CASSGLGGGPLGTDTQYF
TGTGCCAGCAGCGGGCTCGGCGGGGGGCCGTTAGGCACAGATACGCAGTATTTT
>TRBJ1-1|TRBV7-2|-|-
CASSPLHTEAFF
TGTGCCAGCAGCCCCCTCCACACTGAAGCTTTCTTT
>TRBJ2-7|TRBV9|-|-
CASSAPGVSSYEQYF
TGTGCCAGCAGCGCTCCGGGGGTTAGCTCCTACGAGCAGTACTTC
>TRBJ1-4|TRBV19|TRBD1|-
CASTPGQGREKLFF
TGTGCCAGTACCCCGGGACAGGGGCGTGAAAAACTGTTTTTT
>TRBJ2-3|TRBV11-2|-|-
CASSFRDTQYF
TGTGCCAGCAGCTTCCGGGATACGCAGTATTTT
>TRBJ1-4|TRBV29-1|-|-
CSAGAGLNEKLFF
TGCAGCGCCGGAGCGGGGTTGAATGAAAAACTGTTTTTT
>TRBJ2-3|TRBV24-1|-|-
CATSYRGEKDTQYF
TGTGCCACCAGCTATCGCGGGGAAAAAGATACGCAGTATTTT
>TRBJ2-7|TRBV20-1|-|-
CSASRGVSSYEQYF
TGCAGTGCTAGTAGGGGCGTTAGCTCCTACGAGCAGTACTTC
>TRBJ2-3|TRBV19|-|few
CASNQGRTDTQYF
TGTGCCAGTAATCAGGGGCGTACAGATACGCAGTATTTT
>TRBJ1-3|TRBV14|-|-
CASSRGYSGNTIYF
TGTGCCAGCAGCCGAGGATACTCTGGAAACACCATATATTTT
>TRBJ2-5|TRBV2|-|-
CASREMEYQETQYF
TGTGCCAGTCGAGAAATGGAGTACCAAGAGACCCAGTACTTC
>TRBJ2-5|TRBV5-5|TRBD1|once
CASSYTGTGGQETQYF
TGTGCCAGCAGCTACACCGGGACAGGGGGTCAAGAGACCCAGTACTTC
>TRBJ2-1|TRBV5-6|-|-
CASSFTGSSYNEQFF
TGTGCCAGCAGCTTCACAGGGAGCTCCTACAATGAGCAGTTCTTC
>TRBJ1-5|TRBV19|-|few
CASSNPGLNQPQHF
TGTGCCAGTAGCAATCCCGGACTCAATCAGCCCCAGCATTTT
>TRBJ2-1|TRBV4-2|-|few
CASSIAGGAHNEQFF
TGTGCCAGCAGCATAGCAGGAGGGGCGCACAATGAGCAGTTCTTC
>TRBJ2-3|TRBV3-1/TRBV3-2|TRBD2|-
CASSPRGGLSADTQYF
TGTGCCAGCAGCCCCCGGGGGGGGTTGAGTGCAGATACGCAGTATTTT
>TRBJ2-2|TRBV29-1|TRBD1|-
CSVGSQGAVGELFF
TGCAGCGTTGGTTCTCAGGGGGCGGTCGGGGAGCTGTTTTTT
>TRBJ1-2|TRBV28|-|-
CASSVGRGNYGYTF
TGTGCCAGCAGTGTCGGACGGGGAAACTATGGCTACACCTTC
>TRBJ2-3|TRBV7-9|-|-
CASSLALLDYLHRDTQYF
TGTGCCAGCAGTTTAGCCCTCTTGGACTACCTCCACAGAGATACGCAGTATTTT
>TRBJ1-5|TRBV7-8|-|-
CASSPRELLKLNQPQHF
TGTGCCAGCAGCCCACGTGAGCTTCTTAAGCTCAATCAGCCCCAGCATTTT
>TRBJ2-5|TRBV7-8|-|-
CASSLVVAGGGETQYF
TGTGCCAGCAGCTTAGTTGTAGCGGGTGGGGGCGAGACCCAGTACTTC
>TRBJ1-4|TRBV30|-|-
CAWRGGVITNEKLFF
TGTGCCTGGAGGGGGGGGGTGATAACTAATGAAAAACTGTTTTTT
>TRBJ2-3|TRBV10-3|TRBD1|few
CAISEGAGGAADTQYF
TGTGCCATCAGTGAGGGGGCAGGGGGCGCGGCAGATACGCAGTATTTT
>TRBJ2-5|TRBV6-2/TRBV6-3|-|-
CASSYIGREQETQYF
TGTGCCAGCAGTTACATCGGACGGGAACAGGAGACCCAGTACTTC
>TRBJ2-7|TRBV2|TRBD2|-
CASRNSGGAGREQYF
TGTGCCAGCAGGAATAGCGGGGGGGCAGGGCGCGAGCAGTACTTC
>TRBJ2-3|TRBV18|TRBD2|-
CASSRRTSGTSTDTQYF
TGTGCCAGCTCACGACGGACTAGCGGGACCAGCACAGATACGCAGTATTTT
>TRBJ1-1|TRBV19|TRBD1|-
CASSIDRDYSEAFF
TGTGCCAGTAGTATTGACAGGGATTATTCTGAAGCTTTCTTT
>TRBJ1-5|TRBV18|-|-
CASRSGMGNQPQHF
TGTGCCAGTCGCAGCGGTATGGGCAATCAGCCCCAGCATTTT
>TRBJ1-3|TRBV7-2|TRBD1|-
CASSPGQGGNTIYF
TGTGCCAGCAGTCCGGGACAGGGAGGAAACACCATATATTTT
>TRBJ1-4|TRBV28|TRBD1|few
CASSLLGQGDEKLFF
TGTGCCAGCAGTTTATTAGGACAGGGAGATGAAAAACTGTTTTTT
>TRBJ2-7|TRBV21-1|-|-
CASSTRQGRVCEQYF
TGTGCCAGCAGCACTCGACAGGGCAGGGTTTGCGAGCAGTACTTC
>TRBJ2-7|TRBV11-2|-|-
CASSPAGSSYEQYF
TGTGCCAGCAGCCCGGCGGGGAGCTCCTACGAGCAGTACTTC
>TRBJ2-1|TRBV15|-|-
CATSEQQGKGDEQFF
TGTGCCACCAGCGAACAACAGGGAAAGGGGGATGAGCAGTTCTTC
>TRBJ1-1|TRBV30|TRBD1|-
CAWSPAGQLNTEAFF
TGTGCCTGGTCCCCCGCGGGACAGTTGAACACTGAAGCTTTCTTT
>TRBJ2-7|TRBV18|TRBD1|-
CASSLGTGLSYEQYF
TGTGCCAGCTCACTCGGGACAGGGTTATCCTACGAGCAGTACTTC
>TRBJ2-5|TRBV6-5|TRBD1|-
CASSTGGAGETQYF
TGTGCCAGCAGTACAGGGGGCGCAGGGGAGACCCAGTACTTC
>TRBJ1-1|TRBV6-5|TRBD1|-
CASRNRGESTEAFF
TGTGCCAGCAGAAACAGGGGCGAGAGCACTGAAGCTTTCTTT
>TRBJ2-2|TRBV7-6|TRBD1|-
CASSLSTGDTGELFF
TGTGCCAGCAGCTTATCCACAGGGGACACCGGGGAGCTGTTTTTT
>TRBJ2-7|TRBV7-9|TRBD1|-
CASSLKGAGYEQYF
TGTGCCAGCAGCTTAAAGGGGGCGGGCTACGAGCAGTACTTC